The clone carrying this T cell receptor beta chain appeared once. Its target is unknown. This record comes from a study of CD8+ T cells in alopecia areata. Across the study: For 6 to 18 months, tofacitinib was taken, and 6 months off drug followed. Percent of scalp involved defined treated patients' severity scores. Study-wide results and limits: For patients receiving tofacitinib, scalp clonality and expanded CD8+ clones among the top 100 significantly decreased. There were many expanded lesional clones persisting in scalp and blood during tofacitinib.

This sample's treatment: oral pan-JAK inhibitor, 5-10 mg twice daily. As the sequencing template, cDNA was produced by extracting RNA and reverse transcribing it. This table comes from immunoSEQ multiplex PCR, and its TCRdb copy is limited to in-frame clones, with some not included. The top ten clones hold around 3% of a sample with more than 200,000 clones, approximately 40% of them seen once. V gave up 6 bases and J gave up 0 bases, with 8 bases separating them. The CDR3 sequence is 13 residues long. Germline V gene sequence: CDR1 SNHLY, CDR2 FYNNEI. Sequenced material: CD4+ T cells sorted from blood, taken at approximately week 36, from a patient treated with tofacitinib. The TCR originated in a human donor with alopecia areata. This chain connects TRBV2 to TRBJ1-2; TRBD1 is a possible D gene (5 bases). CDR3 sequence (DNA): TGTGCCAGCAGCCCGGACACTAACTATGGCTACACCTTC. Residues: CASSPDTNYGYTF.